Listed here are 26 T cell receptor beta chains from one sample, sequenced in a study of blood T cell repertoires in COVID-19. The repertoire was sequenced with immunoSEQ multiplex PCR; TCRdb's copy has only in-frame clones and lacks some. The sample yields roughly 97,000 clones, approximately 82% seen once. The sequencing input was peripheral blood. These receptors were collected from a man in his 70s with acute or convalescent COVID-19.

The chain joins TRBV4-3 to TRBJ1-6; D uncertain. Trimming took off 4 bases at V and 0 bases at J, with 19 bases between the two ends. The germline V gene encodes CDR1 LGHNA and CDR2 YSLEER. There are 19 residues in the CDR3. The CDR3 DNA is TGCGCCAGCAGCCTCAATCCAATCTCCGGTAGCTCCTATAATTCACCCCTCCACTTT. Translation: CASSLNPISGSSYNSPLHF.

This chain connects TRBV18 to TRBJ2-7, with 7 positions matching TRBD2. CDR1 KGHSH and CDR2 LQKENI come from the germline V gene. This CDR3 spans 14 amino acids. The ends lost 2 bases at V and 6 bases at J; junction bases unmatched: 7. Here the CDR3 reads CASSPSGLEFEQYF. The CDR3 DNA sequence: TGTGCCAGCTCACCAAGCGGACTAGAATTCGAGCAGTACTTC.

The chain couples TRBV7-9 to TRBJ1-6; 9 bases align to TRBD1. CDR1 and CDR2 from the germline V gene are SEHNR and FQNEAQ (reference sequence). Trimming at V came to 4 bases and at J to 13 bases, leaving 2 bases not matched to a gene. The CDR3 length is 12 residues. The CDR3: CASSYGQGPLHF. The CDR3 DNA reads TGTGCCAGCAGCTACGGACAGGGGCCCCTCCACTTT.

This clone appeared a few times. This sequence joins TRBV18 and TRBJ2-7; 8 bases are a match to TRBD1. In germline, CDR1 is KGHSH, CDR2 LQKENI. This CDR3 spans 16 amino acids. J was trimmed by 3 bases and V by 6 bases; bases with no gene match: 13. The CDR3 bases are TGTGCCAGCTCTCTTCGGACAGGGCAAGTTCGCTACGAGCAGTACTTC. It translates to CASSLRTGQVRYEQYF.

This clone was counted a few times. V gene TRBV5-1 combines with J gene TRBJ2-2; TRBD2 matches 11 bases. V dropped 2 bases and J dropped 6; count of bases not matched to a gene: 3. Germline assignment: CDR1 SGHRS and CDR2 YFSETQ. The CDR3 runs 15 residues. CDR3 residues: CASSLLAGEPGELFF. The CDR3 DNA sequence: TGCGCCAGCAGCTTACTAGCGGGAGAACCCGGGGAGCTGTTTTTT.

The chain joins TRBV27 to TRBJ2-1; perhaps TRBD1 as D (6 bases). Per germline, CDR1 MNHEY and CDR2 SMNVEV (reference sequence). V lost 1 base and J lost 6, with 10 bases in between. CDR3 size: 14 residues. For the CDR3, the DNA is TGTGCCAGCAGTTTATTCGGACAGCCCAATGAGCAGTTCTTC. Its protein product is CASSLFGQPNEQFF.

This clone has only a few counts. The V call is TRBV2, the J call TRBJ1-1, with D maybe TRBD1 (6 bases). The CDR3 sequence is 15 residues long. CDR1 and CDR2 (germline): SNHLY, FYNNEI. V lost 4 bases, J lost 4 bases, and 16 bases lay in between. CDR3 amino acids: CASSVGVETGTEAFF. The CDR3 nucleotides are TGTGCCAGCAGTGTAGGGGTGGAGACAGGCACTGAAGCTTTCTTT.

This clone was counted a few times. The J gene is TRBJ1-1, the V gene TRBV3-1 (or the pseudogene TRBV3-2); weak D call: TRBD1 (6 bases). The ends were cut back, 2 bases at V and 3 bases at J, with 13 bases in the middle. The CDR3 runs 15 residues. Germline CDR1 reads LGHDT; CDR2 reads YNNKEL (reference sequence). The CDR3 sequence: CASSQFTGKDTEAFF. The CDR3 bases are TGTGCCAGCAGCCAATTCACAGGGAAGGACACTGAAGCTTTCTTT.

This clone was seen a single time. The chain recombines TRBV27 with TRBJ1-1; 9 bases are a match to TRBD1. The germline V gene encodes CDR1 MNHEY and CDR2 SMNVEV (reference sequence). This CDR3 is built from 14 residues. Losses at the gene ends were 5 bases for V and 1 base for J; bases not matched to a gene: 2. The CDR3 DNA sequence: TGTGCCAGCAGTGGGACAGGGACGAACACTGAAGCTTTCTTT. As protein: CASSGTGTNTEAFF.

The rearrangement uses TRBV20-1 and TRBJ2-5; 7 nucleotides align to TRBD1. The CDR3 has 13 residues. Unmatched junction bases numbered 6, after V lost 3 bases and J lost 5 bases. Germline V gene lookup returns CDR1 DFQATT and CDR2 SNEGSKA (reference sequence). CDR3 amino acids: CSASRQGRETQYF. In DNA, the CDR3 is TGCAGTGCTAGTCGACAGGGAAGGGAGACCCAGTACTTC.

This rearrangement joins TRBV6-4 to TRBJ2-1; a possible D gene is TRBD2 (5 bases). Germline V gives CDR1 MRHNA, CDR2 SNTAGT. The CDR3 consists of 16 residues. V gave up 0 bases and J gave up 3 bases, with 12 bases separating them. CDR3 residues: CASSDSVLGLYNEQFF. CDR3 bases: TGTGCCAGCAGTGACTCAGTACTAGGCCTCTACAATGAGCAGTTCTTC.

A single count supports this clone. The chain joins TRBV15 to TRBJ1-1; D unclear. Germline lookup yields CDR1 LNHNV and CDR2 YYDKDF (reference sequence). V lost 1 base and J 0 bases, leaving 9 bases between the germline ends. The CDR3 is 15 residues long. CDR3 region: CATSRAASVNTEAFF. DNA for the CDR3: TGTGCCACCAGCAGAGCCGCGAGCGTGAACACTGAAGCTTTCTTT.

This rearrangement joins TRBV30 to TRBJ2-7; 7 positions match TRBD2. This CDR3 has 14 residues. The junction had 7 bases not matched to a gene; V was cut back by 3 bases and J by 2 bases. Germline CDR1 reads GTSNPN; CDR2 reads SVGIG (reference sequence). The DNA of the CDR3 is TGTGCCTGGAGCATCGGGGGGTTCACCTACGAGCAGTACTTC. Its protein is CAWSIGGFTYEQYF.

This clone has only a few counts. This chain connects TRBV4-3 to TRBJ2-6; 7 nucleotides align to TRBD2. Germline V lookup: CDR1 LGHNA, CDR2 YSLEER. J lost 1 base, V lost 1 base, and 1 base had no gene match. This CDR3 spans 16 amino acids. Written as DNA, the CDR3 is TGCGCCAGCAGCCAAGGGGAGGGATCTGGGGCCAACGTCCTGACTTTC. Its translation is CASSQGEGSGANVLTF.

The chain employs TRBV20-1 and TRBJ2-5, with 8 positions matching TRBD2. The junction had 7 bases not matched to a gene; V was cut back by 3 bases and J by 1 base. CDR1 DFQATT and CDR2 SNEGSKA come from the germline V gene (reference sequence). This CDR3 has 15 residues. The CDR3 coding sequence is TGCAGTGCTAGTAGAGGCGGGGGGTTCCAAGAGACCCAGTACTTC. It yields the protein CSASRGGGFQETQYF.

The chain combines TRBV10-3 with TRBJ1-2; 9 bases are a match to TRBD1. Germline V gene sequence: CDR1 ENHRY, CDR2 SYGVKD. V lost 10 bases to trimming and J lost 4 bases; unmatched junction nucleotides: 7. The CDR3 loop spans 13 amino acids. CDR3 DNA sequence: TGTGCCACCCCGGGACAGGGTCGCTATGGCTACACCTTC. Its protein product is CATPGQGRYGYTF.

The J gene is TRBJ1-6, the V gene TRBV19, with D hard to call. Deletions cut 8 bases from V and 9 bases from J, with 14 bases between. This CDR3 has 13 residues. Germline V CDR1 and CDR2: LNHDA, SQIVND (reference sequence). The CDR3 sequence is CASDPSHGSPLHF. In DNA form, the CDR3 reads TGTGCCAGTGATCCGTCTCACGGTTCACCCCTCCACTTT.

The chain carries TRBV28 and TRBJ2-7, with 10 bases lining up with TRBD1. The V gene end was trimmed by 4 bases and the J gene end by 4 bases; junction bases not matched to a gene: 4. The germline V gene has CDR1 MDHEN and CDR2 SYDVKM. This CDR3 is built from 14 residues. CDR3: CASSSGDRGYEQYF. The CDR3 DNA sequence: TGTGCCAGCAGTTCAGGGGACAGGGGTTACGAGCAGTACTTC.

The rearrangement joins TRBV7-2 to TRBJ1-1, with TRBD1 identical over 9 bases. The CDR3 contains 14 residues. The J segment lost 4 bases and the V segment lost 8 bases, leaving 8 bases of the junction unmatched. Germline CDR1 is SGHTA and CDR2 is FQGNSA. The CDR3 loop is CASRIGTGRTEAFF. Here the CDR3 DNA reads TGTGCCAGCCGTATCGGGACAGGGCGCACTGAAGCTTTCTTT.

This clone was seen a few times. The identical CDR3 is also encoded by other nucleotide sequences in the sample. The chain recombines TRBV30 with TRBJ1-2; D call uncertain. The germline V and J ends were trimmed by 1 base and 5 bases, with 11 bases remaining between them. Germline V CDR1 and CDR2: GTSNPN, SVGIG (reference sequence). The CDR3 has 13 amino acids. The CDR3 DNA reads TGTGCCTGGAGTGAGACGGGAGAATATGGCTACACCTTC. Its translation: CAWSETGEYGYTF.

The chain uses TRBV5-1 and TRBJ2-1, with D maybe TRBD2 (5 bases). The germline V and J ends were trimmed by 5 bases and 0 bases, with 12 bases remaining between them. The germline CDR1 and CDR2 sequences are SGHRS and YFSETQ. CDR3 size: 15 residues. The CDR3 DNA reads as TGCGCCAGCAGTACGGACTCGAGCTCCTACAATGAGCAGTTCTTC. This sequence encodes CASSTDSSSYNEQFF.

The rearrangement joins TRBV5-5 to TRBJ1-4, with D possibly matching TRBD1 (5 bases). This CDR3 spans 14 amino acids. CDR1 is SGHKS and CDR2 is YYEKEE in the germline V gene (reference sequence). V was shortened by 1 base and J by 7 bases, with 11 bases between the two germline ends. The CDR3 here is CASSLSVQGEKLFF. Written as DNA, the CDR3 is TGTGCCAGCAGCTTGAGCGTCCAGGGTGAAAAACTGTTTTTT.

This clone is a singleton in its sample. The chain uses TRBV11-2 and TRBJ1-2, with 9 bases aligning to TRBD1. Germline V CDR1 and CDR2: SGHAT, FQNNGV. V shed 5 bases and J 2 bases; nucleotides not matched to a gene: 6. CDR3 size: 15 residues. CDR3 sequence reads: CASSAYRGQNYGYTF. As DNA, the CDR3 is TGTGCCAGCAGCGCCTACAGGGGGCAAAACTATGGCTACACCTTC.

DNA for the CDR3: TGTGCCTGGAGTGTAATCAACAGGGGGTACGCTTTCTTT. This codes for CAWSVINRGYAFF. The chain carries TRBV30 and TRBJ1-1; TRBD1 matches 8 bases. The CDR3 covers 13 residues. V shed 0 bases and J 11 bases; nucleotides not matched to a gene: 8. Germline assignment: CDR1 GTSNPN and CDR2 SVGIG (reference sequence).

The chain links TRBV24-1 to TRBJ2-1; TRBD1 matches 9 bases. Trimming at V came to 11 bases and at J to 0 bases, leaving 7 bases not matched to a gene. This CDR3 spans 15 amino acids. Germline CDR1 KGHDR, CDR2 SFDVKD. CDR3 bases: TGTGCCAGCGCCGAGACAGGGGGCTCCTACAATGAGCAGTTCTTC. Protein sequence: CASAETGGSYNEQFF.

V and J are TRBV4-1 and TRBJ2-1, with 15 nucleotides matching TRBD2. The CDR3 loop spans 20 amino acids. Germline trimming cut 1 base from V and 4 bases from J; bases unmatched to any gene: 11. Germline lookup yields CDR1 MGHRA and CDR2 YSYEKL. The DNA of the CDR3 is TGCGCCAGCAGCCAAGGCCTCGGACTAGCGGGAGGGCCACGGTACAATGAGCAGTTCTTC. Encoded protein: CASSQGLGLAGGPRYNEQFF.